These 28 T cell receptor beta chains originate from one sample sequenced in a study of identical twins. Via MiXCR, TCRdb re-called the 5' RACE reads, giving one row per CDR3 protein. The table lists about 240,000 distinct CDR3 sequences, 10% of them singletons. Sequences were obtained from memory T cells sorted from blood. These receptor sequences come from a man over 45 in good health.

The chain combines TRBV7-2 with TRBJ1-2; D unresolved. The CDR3 sequence is 14 residues long. V was clipped by 1 base and J by 7 bases, with 13 bases between them. CDR1 is SGHTA, CDR2 FQGNSA, per germline. CDR3 bases: TGTGCCAGCAGCTTAGATCACCTTCTATCTGGCTACACCTTC. This translates into CASSLDHLLSGYTF.

The sample holds many counts of this clonotype. The CDR3: CASSHDRVHQPQHF. In DNA, the CDR3 is TGTGCCAGCAGTCACGACAGGGTACATCAGCCCCAGCATTTT. This chain links TRBV12-3 or TRBV12-4 with TRBJ1-5; the match to TRBD1 covers 7 bases. The CDR3 covers 14 residues. Trimming cost V 5 bases and J 5 bases; bases outside gene matches: 6.

There are many counts of this clonotype. This sequence joins TRBV5-6 and TRBJ1-1; a weak D match, TRBD1 (5 bases). The CDR3 runs to 13 residues. Per the germline V gene, CDR1 is SGHDT and CDR2 is YYEEEE. V shed 3 bases and J shed 11 bases, with 17 bases lying between them. CDR3 bases: TGTGCCAGCAGCTACTCGGATCAGGGTGGGGCTTTCTTT. This encodes CASSYSDQGGAFF.

This chain links TRBV20-1 with TRBJ2-5; D may be TRBD1 (6 bases). Trimming pared 6 bases from V and 5 bases from J, leaving 16 bases between. This CDR3 is built from 13 residues. Germline CDR1 and CDR2: DFQATT and SNEGSKA (reference sequence). CDR3 coding DNA: TGCAGTGCAGGGGGATCCGGGACGGAGACCCAGTACTTC. Its translation: CSAGGSGTETQYF.

This clonotype has more than one count but fewer than ten. The chain links TRBV7-3 to TRBJ2-1; 8 bases align to TRBD2. The CDR3 is made up of 19 amino acids. Germline V gene data show CDR1 as SGHTA and CDR2 as FQGTGA. J lost 2 bases, V lost 1 base, and 13 bases had no gene match. DNA of the CDR3: TGTGCCAGCAGCTTAAGAGAAAGGGTGGCGGGAGGCCCCTACAATGAGCAGTTCTTC. Its protein product is CASSLRERVAGGPYNEQFF.

V gene TRBV6-4 combines with J gene TRBJ2-1; 9 bases match TRBD1. V gave up 5 bases and J gave up 5 bases; unmatched junction bases: 10. Germline V gene lookup returns CDR1 MRHNA and CDR2 SNTAGT. This CDR3 has 16 residues. The CDR3 reads CASSLRVGQGHNEQFF. Here the CDR3 DNA reads TGTGCCAGCAGTCTTCGAGTGGGACAGGGACACAATGAGCAGTTCTTC.

This clonotype occurred a few times. Relative to the germline gene, one junction end is altered; a read error may explain this. The rearrangement uses TRBV7-7 and TRBJ2-4; 7 nucleotides line up with TRBD1. Germline CDR1 reads SSHAT; CDR2 reads FNYEAQ (reference sequence). CDR3 length equals 16 residues. The CDR3 nucleotides are TGTGCTAGCACCCCGACAGGGACGGAGGCCAAAAACATTCAGTACTTC. Protein: CASTPTGTEAKNIQYF.

The chain carries TRBV20-1 and TRBJ2-1; 8 bases are a match to TRBD2. The CDR3 is made up of 15 amino acids. V lost 6 bases, J lost 6 bases, and 13 bases stayed unmatched. Germline CDR1 and CDR2: DFQATT and SNEGSKA (reference sequence). The DNA of the CDR3 is TGCAGTGCCTCTATCGGGGGGGCCGATTTCAATGAGCAGTTCTTC. This translates into CSASIGGADFNEQFF.

This clonotype has ten or more counts. The chain has TRBV12-3 or TRBV12-4 and TRBJ1-1, with TRBD1 as a possible D gene (6 bases). V lost 1 base to trimming and J lost 6 bases, with 24 bases between them. CDR3 size: 18 residues. CDR3 protein: CASSLGTAIARDVAEAFF. CDR3 sequence (DNA): TGTGCCAGCAGTTTAGGGACAGCAATTGCCCGGGATGTGGCTGAAGCTTTCTTT.

The chain links TRBV20-1 to TRBJ2-7, with D tentatively TRBD2 (7 bases). Germline values: CDR1 DFQATT, CDR2 SNEGSKA (reference sequence). The CDR3 covers 16 residues. V lost 5 bases, J lost 2 bases, and 22 bases lay in between. The CDR3 DNA sequence: TGCAGTGCTGCGTGGGGGGGGGGCCCGCGGACCTACGAGCAGTACTTC. The encoded protein is CSAAWGGGPRTYEQYF.

The rearrangement links TRBV6-1 to TRBJ2-7; TRBD2 agrees at 14 bases. In germline, CDR1 is MNHNS, CDR2 SASEGT. The CDR3 loop spans 18 amino acids. The junction had 10 bases not matched to a gene; V was cut back by 6 bases and J by 0 bases. The CDR3 DNA reads as TGTGCCAGCAGCCGCGGACTAGCGGGGGGCCCTAGCTCCTACGAGCAGTACTTC. This codes for CASSRGLAGGPSSYEQYF.

V usage is TRBV20-1 and J usage is TRBJ1-6; D is uncertain. Germline V lookup: CDR1 DFQATT, CDR2 SNEGSKA (reference sequence). This CDR3 is 14 amino acids long. V was pared by 3 bases and J by 4 bases, with 10 bases between. CDR3 amino acids: CSASAQSYNSPLHF. CDR3 DNA sequence: TGCAGTGCTAGCGCTCAGTCTTATAATTCACCCCTCCACTTT.

This clonotype was seen only a few times. The chain couples TRBV5-1 to TRBJ1-5; D is unresolved. Germline V gene data show CDR1 as SGHRS and CDR2 as YFSETQ. The ends were cut back, 0 bases at V and 6 bases at J, with 13 bases in the middle. The CDR3 spans 15 residues. The CDR3 loop reads CASSLAPSGSQPQHF. Here the CDR3 DNA reads TGCGCCAGCAGCTTGGCTCCTTCGGGGAGTCAGCCCCAGCATTTT.

This clonotype was detected only a few times. The J gene is TRBJ2-1, the V gene TRBV13; TRBD2 matches at 11 bases. This CDR3 is 15 amino acids long. Trimming removed 5 bases from V and 7 bases from J; junction bases left unmatched: 7. Germline CDR1 and CDR2: PRHDT and FYEKMQ (reference sequence). DNA for the CDR3: TGTGCCAGCAGCCCCCGGGCTAGCGGGAGGAATGAGCAGTTCTTC. Protein product: CASSPRASGRNEQFF.

V is TRBV20-1 and J is TRBJ2-5; 13 nucleotides match TRBD2. After removal of 6 bases from V and 9 bases from J, the junction contained 10 bases not matched to a gene. This CDR3 is built from 14 residues. Germline V gene sequence: CDR1 DFQATT, CDR2 SNEGSKA (reference sequence). CDR3 coding DNA: TGCAGTGCCATCGCCGGGACTAGCGGGACTCCCCAGTACTTC. It encodes CSAIAGTSGTPQYF.

The rearrangement joins TRBV9 to TRBJ2-3, with 8 bases matching TRBD2. The CDR3 loop spans 16 amino acids. Germline lookup yields CDR1 SGDLS and CDR2 YYNGEE. Losses at the gene ends were 0 bases for V and 1 base for J; bases not matched to a gene: 4. The CDR3: CASSVGTAGGTDTQYF. In nucleotides, the CDR3 is TGTGCCAGCAGCGTAGGGACAGCGGGGGGCACAGATACGCAGTATTTT.

The chain employs TRBV7-8 and TRBJ2-5; D gene ambiguous. The V end lost 5 bases, the J end lost 0 bases, and 13 bases lay between the germline ends. Germline-derived CDR1 and CDR2 are SGHVS and FQNEAQ. The CDR3 covers 15 residues. The CDR3, as DNA: TGTGCCAGCAGCCCGAGCAGACGCAACCAAGAGACCCAGTACTTC. Protein sequence: CASSPSRRNQETQYF.

There are many counts of this clonotype. The CDR3 bases are TGCAGCGTGGCAACAGGGGCAACGAACACTGAAGCTTTCTTT. Translating it yields CSVATGATNTEAFF. This rearrangement joins TRBV29-1 to TRBJ1-1; 7 bases map to TRBD1. The germline V gene has CDR1 SQVTM and CDR2 ANQGSEA. CDR3 length equals 14 residues. The ends lost 6 bases at V and 1 base at J; junction bases unmatched: 8. Looking up the rest from reference TRBV29-1 and TRBJ1-1 gives the full variable domain: SAVISQKPSRDICQRGTSLTIQCQVDSQVTMMFWYRQQPGQSLTLIATANQGSEATYESGFVIDKFPISRPNLTFSTLTVSNMSPEDSSIYLCSVATGATNTEAFFGQGTRLTVV.

In its sample, this clonotype was seen a few times. This chain's CDR3 is CASSKGTSGGIDTQYF. As DNA, the CDR3 is TGCGCCAGCAGCAAAGGGACTAGCGGGGGGATAGATACGCAGTATTTT. The chain couples TRBV4-1 to TRBJ2-3; 15 nucleotides agree with TRBD2. CDR3 length: 16 amino acids. CDR1 is MGHRA and CDR2 is YSYEKL in the germline V gene. Germline trimming cut 5 bases from V and 5 bases from J; bases unmatched to any gene: 5.

The genes are TRBV9 and TRBJ2-3, with 7 bases matching TRBD1. This CDR3 has 15 amino acids. The V gene's germline CDR1 is SGDLS and CDR2 YYNGEE. V dropped 5 bases and J dropped 3; count of bases not matched to a gene: 9. For the CDR3, the DNA is TGTGCCAGCAGTCCCAGGGGGTCGAAGACAGATACGCAGTATTTT. Residues: CASSPRGSKTDTQYF.

This clonotype was counted ten times or more. This chain joins TRBV20-1 and TRBJ1-5, with TRBD1 matching 11 bases. The CDR3 length is 14 residues. CDR1 is DFQATT and CDR2 is SNEGSKA in the germline V gene (reference sequence). The J segment lost 4 bases and the V segment lost 7 bases, leaving 6 bases of the junction unmatched. The DNA of the CDR3 is TGCAGTGTAGGGACAGGGGGGATGAATCAGCCCCAGCATTTT. It encodes CSVGTGGMNQPQHF.

This clonotype has ten or more counts. This chain joins TRBV5-1 and TRBJ2-3, with 7 bases matching TRBD1. The CDR3 has 15 amino acids. Germline V gene sequence: CDR1 SGHRS, CDR2 YFSETQ. The J segment lost 2 bases and the V segment lost 2 bases, leaving 5 bases of the junction unmatched. The CDR3: CASSFLGQSTDTQYF. The CDR3 nucleotides are TGCGCCAGCAGCTTCTTGGGACAGTCCACAGATACGCAGTATTTT.

This clonotype has a count of ten or more. This chain joins TRBV7-9 and TRBJ2-1; 9 bases are shared with TRBD1. The CDR3 consists of 15 residues. The germline V gene encodes CDR1 SEHNR and CDR2 FQNEAQ (reference sequence). V lost 4 bases and J lost 6; bases outside the gene matches: 7. The CDR3, as DNA: TGTGCCAGCAGCTCGGGACAGGGAGGGATCAATGAGCAGTTCTTC. This translates into CASSSGQGGINEQFF.

In its sample, this clonotype was seen many times. The V gene is TRBV29-1, the J gene TRBJ1-5; TRBD1 is a possible D gene (6 bases). The germline gives CDR1 SQVTM, CDR2 ANQGSEA. Trimming removed 6 bases from V and 4 bases from J, with 22 bases in between. This CDR3 has 16 residues. The CDR3 DNA reads TGCAGCGTGACGCAGAATGGTTGGGGGCGTAATCAGCCCCAGCATTTT. Translating gives CSVTQNGWGRNQPQHF.

The V and J genes are TRBV27 and TRBJ1-2; D is unclear. Trimming stripped 4 bases from V and 2 bases from J, with 8 bases between. Germline CDR1 reads MNHEY; CDR2 reads SMNVEV (reference sequence). This CDR3 contains 13 residues. The CDR3 DNA sequence: TGTGCCAGCAGTTCCGGCAGAAACTATGGCTACACCTTC. Protein sequence: CASSSGRNYGYTF.

This clonotype was counted at least ten times. V is TRBV12-3 or TRBV12-4 and J is TRBJ1-5, with TRBD1 matching 7 bases. The CDR3 is 15 amino acids. Trimming at V came to 7 bases and at J to 7 bases, leaving 13 bases not matched to a gene. The CDR3 sequence is CASTNSPRGGQPQHF. CDR3 nucleotides: TGTGCCAGCACCAACTCCCCCAGGGGGGGGCAGCCCCAGCATTTT.

V usage is TRBV7-8 and J usage is TRBJ2-5; no firm D call. Trimming removed 0 bases from V and 2 bases from J, with 7 bases in between. Germline CDR1 reads SGHVS; CDR2 reads FQNEAQ. The CDR3 is 14 amino acids. CDR3 in amino acids: CASSLAVGQETQYF. The CDR3 DNA reads as TGTGCCAGCAGCTTAGCTGTGGGGCAAGAGACCCAGTACTTC.

This clonotype was counted at least ten times. This chain connects TRBV9 to TRBJ2-1; TRBD2 agrees at 9 bases. CDR1 is SGDLS and CDR2 is YYNGEE in the germline V gene. J was trimmed by 10 bases and V by 4 bases; bases with no gene match: 12. The CDR3 runs to 15 residues. The chain's CDR3 is CASSPHPMLAGEQFF. The CDR3 DNA reads as TGTGCCAGCAGCCCTCACCCAATGCTAGCGGGGGAGCAGTTCTTC.